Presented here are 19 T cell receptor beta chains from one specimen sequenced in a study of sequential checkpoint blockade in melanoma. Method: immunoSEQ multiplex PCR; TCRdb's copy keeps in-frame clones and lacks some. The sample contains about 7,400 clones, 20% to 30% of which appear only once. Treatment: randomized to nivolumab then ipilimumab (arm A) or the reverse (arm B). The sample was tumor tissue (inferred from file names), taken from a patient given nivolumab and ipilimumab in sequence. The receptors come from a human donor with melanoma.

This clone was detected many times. In nucleotides, the CDR3 is TGTGCCAGCAGCGGTGGACAGGGGGCGTCCAAAAACATTCAGTACTTC. Translation: CASSGGQGASKNIQYF. The chain uses TRBV9 and TRBJ2-4, with TRBD1 identical over 11 bases. Germline CDR1 reads SGDLS; CDR2 reads YYNGEE. Germline trimming cut 3 bases from V and 2 bases from J; bases unmatched to any gene: 4. This CDR3 is 16 amino acids long.

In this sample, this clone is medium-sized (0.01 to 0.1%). The CDR3 region has the DNA TGTGCCAGCAGCTTAGAACAGTATAATTCACCCCTCCACTTT. Its translation: CASSLEQYNSPLHF. V gene TRBV11-3 combines with J gene TRBJ1-6; D ambiguous. Deletions cut 0 bases from V and 4 bases from J, with 4 bases between. Germline V gives CDR1 SGHNT, CDR2 YENEEA. The CDR3 consists of 14 residues.

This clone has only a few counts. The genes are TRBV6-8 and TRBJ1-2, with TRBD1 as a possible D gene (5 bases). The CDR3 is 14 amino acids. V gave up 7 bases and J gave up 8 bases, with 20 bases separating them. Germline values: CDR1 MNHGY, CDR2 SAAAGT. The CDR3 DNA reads TGTGCCAGCAAGGTGAAGACTTTTAAGGGGGGCTACACCTTC. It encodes CASKVKTFKGGYTF.

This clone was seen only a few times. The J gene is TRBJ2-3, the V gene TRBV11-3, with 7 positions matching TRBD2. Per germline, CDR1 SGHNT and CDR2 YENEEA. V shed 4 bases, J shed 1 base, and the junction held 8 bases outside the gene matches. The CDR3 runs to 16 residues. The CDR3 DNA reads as TGTGCCAGCAGCTACCTCGGGACTACGGGCACAGATACGCAGTATTTT. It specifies CASSYLGTTGTDTQYF.

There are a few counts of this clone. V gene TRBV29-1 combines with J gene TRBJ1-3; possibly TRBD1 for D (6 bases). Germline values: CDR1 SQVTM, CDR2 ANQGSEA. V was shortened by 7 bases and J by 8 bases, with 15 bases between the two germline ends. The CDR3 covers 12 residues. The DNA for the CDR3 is TGCAGCGCGCATGGGACAAAAGACACCATATATTTT. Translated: CSAHGTKDTIYF.

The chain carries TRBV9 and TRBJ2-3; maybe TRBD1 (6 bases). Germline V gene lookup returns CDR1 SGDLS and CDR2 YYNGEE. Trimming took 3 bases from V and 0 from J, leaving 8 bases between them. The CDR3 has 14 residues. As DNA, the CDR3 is TGTGCCAGCAGCGCGGGACACAGCACAGATACGCAGTATTTT. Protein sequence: CASSAGHSTDTQYF.

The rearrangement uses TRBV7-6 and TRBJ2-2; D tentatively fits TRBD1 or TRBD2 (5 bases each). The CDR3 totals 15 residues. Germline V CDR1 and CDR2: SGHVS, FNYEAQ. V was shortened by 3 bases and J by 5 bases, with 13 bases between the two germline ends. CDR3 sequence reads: CASSLLGDSTGELFF. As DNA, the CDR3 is TGTGCCAGCAGCTTGTTGGGGGATTCGACCGGGGAGCTGTTTTTT.

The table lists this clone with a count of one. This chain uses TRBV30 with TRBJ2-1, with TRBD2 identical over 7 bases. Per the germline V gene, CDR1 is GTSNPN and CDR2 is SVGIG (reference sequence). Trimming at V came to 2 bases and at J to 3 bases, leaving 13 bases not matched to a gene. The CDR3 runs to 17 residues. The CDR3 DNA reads TGTGCCTGGAGTCTGTGGGAGGGGCCGCGGGTCTACAATGAGCAGTTCTTC. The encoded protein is CAWSLWEGPRVYNEQFF.

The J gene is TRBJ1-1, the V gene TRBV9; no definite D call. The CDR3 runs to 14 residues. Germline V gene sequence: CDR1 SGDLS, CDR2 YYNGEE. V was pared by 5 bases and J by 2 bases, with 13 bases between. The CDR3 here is CASSEFLHNTEAFF. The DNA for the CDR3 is TGTGCCAGCAGTGAGTTTTTGCATAACACTGAAGCTTTCTTT. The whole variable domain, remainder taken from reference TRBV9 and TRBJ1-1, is DSGVTQTPKHLITATGQRVTLRCSPRSGDLSVYWYQQSLDQGLQFLIQYYNGEERAKGNILERFSAQQFPDLHSELNLSSLELGDSALYFCASSEFLHNTEAFFGQGTRLTVV.

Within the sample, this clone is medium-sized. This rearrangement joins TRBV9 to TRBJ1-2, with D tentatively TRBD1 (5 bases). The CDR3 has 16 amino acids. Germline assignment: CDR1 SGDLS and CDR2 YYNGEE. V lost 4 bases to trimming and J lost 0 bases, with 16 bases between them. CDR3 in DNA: TGTGCCAGCAGCATCCGGGACGAAGAGCCTAACTATGGCTACACCTTC. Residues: CASSIRDEEPNYGYTF.

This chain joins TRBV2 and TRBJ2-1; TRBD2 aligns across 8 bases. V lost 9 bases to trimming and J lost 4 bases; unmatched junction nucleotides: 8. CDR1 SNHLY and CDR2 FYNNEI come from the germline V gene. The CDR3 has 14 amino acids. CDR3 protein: CASSGTSSYNEQFF. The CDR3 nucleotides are TGTGCCAGTTCCGGGACTAGTTCATACAATGAGCAGTTCTTC.

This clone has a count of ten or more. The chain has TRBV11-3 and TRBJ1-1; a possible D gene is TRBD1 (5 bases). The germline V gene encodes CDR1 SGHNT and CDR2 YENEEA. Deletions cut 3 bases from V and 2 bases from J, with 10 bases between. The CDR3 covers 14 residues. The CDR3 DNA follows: TGTGCCAGCAGCTTGGACAACGCTAACACTGAAGCTTTCTTT. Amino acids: CASSLDNANTEAFF.

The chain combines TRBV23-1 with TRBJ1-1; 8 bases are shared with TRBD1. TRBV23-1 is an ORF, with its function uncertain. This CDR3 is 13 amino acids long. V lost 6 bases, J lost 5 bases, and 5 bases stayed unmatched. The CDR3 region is CASSLTGATEAFF. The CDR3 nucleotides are TGCGCCAGCAGCTTGACAGGGGCTACTGAAGCTTTCTTT.

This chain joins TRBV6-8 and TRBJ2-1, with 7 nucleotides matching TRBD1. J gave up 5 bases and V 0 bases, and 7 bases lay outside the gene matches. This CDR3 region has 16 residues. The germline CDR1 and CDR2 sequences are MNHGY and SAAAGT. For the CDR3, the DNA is TGTGCCAGCAGTTACTCATCCGGGACAGCAAACAATGAGCAGTTCTTC. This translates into CASSYSSGTANNEQFF.

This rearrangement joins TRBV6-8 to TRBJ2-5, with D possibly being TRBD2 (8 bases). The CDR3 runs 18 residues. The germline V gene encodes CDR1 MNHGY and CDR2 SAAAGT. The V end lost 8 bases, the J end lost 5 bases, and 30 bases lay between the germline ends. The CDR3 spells CASLSGGSRGRVKETQYF. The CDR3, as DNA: TGTGCCAGCCTTTCGGGGGGGTCTAGGGGGCGAGTGAAGGAGACCCAGTACTTC.

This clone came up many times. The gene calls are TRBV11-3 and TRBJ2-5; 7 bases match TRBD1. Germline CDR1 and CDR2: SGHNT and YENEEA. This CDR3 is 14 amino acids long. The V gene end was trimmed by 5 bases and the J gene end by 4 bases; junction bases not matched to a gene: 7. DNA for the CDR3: TGTGCCAGCAGCCCACAACACAGGGGAGAGACCCAGTACTTC. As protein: CASSPQHRGETQYF.

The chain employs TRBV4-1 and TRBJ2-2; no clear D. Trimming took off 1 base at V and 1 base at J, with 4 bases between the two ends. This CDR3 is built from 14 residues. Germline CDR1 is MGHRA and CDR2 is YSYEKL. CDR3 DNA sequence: TGCGCCAGCAGCCAAGCGGAGAACACCGGGGAGCTGTTTTTT. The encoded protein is CASSQAENTGELFF.

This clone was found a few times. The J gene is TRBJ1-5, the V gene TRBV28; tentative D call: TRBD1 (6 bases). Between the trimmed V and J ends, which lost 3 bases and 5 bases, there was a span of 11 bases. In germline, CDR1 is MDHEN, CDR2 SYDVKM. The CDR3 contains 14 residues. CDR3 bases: TGTGCCAGCAGTTTCAGGGGCTCGTATCAGCCCCAGCATTTT. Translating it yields CASSFRGSYQPQHF.

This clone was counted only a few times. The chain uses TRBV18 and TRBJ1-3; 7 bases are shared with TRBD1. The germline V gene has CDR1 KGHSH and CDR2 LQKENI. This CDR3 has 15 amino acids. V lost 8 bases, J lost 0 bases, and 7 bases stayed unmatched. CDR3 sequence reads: CASARTGGSGNTIYF. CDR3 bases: TGTGCCAGCGCGAGGACAGGAGGCTCTGGAAACACCATATATTTT.